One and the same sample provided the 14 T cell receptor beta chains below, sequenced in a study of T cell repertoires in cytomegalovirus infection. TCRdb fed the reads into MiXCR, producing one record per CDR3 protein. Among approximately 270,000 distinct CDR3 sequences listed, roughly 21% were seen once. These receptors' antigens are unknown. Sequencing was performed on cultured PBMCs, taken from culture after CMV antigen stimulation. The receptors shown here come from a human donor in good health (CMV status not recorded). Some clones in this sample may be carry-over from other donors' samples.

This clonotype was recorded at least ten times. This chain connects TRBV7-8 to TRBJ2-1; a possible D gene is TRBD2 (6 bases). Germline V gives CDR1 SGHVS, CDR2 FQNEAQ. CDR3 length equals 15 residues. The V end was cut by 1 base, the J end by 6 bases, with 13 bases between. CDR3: CASSLGRRDSNEQFF. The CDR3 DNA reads TGTGCCAGCAGCTTAGGACGGAGGGACTCCAATGAGCAGTTCTTC.

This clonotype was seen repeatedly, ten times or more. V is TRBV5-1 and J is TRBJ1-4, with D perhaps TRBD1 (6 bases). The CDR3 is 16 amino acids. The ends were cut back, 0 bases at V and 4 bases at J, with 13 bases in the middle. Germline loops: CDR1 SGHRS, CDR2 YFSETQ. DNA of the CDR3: TGCGCCAGCAGCTTGGAAGCGGGACACGGTAATGAAAAACTGTTTTTT. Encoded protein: CASSLEAGHGNEKLFF.

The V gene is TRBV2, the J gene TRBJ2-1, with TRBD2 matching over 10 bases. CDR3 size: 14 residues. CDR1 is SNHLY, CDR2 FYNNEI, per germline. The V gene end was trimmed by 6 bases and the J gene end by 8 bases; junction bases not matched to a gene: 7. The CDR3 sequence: CASRPSGSPDEQFF. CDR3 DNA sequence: TGTGCCAGCAGGCCTAGCGGGAGTCCGGATGAGCAGTTCTTC. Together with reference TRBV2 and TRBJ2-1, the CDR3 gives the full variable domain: EPEVTQTPSHQVTQMGQEVILRCVPISNHLYFYWYRQILGQKVEFLVSFYNNEISEKSEIFDDQFSVERPDGSNFTLKIRSTKLEDSAMYFCASRPSGSPDEQFFGPGTRLTVL.

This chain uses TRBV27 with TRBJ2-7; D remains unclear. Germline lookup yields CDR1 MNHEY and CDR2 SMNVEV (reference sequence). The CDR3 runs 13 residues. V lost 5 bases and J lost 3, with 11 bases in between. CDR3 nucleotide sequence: TGTGCCAGCAGTCGGGCAGTTTACTACGAGCAGTACTTC. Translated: CASSRAVYYEQYF.

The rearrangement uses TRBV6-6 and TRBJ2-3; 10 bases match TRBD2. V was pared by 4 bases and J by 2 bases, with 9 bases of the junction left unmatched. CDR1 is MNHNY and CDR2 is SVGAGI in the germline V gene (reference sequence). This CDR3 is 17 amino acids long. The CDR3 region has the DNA TGTGCCAGCAGTTCCGCAAGCGGGAGGGCCCTCACAGATACGCAGTATTTT. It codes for CASSSASGRALTDTQYF.

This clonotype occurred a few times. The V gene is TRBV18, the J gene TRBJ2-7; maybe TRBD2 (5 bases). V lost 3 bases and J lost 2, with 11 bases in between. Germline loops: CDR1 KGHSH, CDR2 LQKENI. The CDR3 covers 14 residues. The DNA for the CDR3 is TGTGCCAGCTCACCTCCGGGGAGTCCCTACGAGCAGTACGTC. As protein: CASSPPGSPYEQYV.

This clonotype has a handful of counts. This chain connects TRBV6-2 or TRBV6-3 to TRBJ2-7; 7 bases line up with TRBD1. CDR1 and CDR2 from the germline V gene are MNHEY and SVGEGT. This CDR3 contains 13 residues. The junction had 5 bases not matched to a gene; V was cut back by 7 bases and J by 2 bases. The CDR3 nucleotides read TGTGCCAGCACCTGGGACAGACCCTACGAGCAGTACTTC. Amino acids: CASTWDRPYEQYF.

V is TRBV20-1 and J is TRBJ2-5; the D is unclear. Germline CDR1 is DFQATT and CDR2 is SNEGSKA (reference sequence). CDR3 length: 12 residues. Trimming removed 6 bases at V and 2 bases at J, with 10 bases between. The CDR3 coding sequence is TGCAGTGCCAGTTACCCACAAGAGACCCAGTACTTC. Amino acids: CSASYPQETQYF.

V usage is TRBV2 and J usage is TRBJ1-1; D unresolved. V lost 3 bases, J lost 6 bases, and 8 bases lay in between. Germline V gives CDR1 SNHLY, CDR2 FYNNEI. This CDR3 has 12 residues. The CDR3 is CASSERVAEAFF. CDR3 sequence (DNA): TGTGCCAGCAGTGAGCGCGTCGCTGAAGCTTTCTTT.

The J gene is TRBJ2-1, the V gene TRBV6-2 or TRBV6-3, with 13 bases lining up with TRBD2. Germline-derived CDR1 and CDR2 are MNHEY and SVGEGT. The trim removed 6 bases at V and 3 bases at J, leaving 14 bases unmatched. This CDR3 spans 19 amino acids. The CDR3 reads CASSSRTSGSKGHYNEQFF. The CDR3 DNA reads TGTGCCAGCAGCTCACGGACTAGCGGGAGCAAGGGACACTACAATGAGCAGTTCTTC.

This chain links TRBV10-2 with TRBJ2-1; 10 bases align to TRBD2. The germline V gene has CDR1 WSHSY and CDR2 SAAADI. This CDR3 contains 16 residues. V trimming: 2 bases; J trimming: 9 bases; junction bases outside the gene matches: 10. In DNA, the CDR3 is TGCGCCAGCAGTGAGGGGGCTAGCGGGAGTATGGGTGAGCAGTTCTTC. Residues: CASSEGASGSMGEQFF.

CDR3 nucleotide sequence: TGTGCCAGCAGCGTGAGGACAGGGACTAACTATGGCTACACCTTC. This translates into CASSVRTGTNYGYTF. The chain uses TRBV9 and TRBJ1-2; 8 bases line up with TRBD1. The CDR3 runs 15 residues. V was pared by 2 bases and J by 0 bases, with 3 bases of the junction left unmatched. The germline gives CDR1 SGDLS, CDR2 YYNGEE.

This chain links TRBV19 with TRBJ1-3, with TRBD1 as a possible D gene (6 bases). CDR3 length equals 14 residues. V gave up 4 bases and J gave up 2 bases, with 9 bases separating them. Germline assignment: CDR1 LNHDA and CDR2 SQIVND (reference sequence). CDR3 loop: CASSTQGTGNTIYF. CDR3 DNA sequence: TGTGCCAGTAGTACTCAGGGGACTGGAAACACCATATATTTT.

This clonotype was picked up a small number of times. For the CDR3, the DNA is TGTGCCAGCAGCTTACACGGGACAGGGAACACTGAAGCTTTCTTT. It codes for CASSLHGTGNTEAFF. The V and J genes are TRBV7-2 and TRBJ1-1, with 8 bases identical to TRBD1. This CDR3 spans 15 amino acids. Germline V lookup: CDR1 SGHTA, CDR2 FQGNSA. The ends lost 2 bases at V and 1 base at J; junction bases unmatched: 3. The variable domain in full, with the rest retrieved from reference TRBV7-2 and TRBJ1-1, is GAGVSQSPSNKVTEKGKDVELRCDPISGHTALYWYRQSLGQGLEFLIYFQGNSAPDKSGLPSDRFSAERTGGSVSTLTIQRTQQEDSAVYLCASSLHGTGNTEAFFGQGTRLTVV.